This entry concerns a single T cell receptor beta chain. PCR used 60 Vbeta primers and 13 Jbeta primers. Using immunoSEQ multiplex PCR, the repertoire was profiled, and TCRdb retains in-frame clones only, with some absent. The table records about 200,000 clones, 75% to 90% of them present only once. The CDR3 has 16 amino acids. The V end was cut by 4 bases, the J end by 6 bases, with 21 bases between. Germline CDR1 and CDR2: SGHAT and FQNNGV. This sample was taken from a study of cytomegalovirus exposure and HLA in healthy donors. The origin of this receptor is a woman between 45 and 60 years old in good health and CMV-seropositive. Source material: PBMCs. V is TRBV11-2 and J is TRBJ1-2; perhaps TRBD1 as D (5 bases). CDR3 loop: CASSSTRLAGRNGYTF. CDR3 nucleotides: TGTGCCAGCAGCTCGACCCGCCTCGCGGGGCGGAATGGCTACACCTTC.